This T cell receptor (beta chain) was sequenced for a study of blood T cell repertoires in COVID-19. Whole-study context: From T cells, B-cell-depleted T cells, or PBMCs came the material, which was cDNA or gDNA.

This clone has just one count. In the authors' workflow: Reference gene primers were amplified, and this amplification served to estimate nucleated cell counts. The protocol was immunoSEQ multiplex PCR, while the TCRdb copy is restricted to in-frame clones and leaves out a portion. Clone size and V and J calls were adopted from that table, with D and trimming inferred from the DNA. The sample carries roughly 180,000 clones, 70% to 80% recorded once. The clonotype originates from a woman aged 45 to 65 with active or convalescent COVID-19. The sample taken for sequencing was peripheral blood.

CDR3 region: CASRGEGIQYF. CDR3 coding DNA: TGTGCCAGCAGGGGGGAGGGCATTCAGTACTTC. The genes are TRBV6-5 and TRBJ2-4; 7 bases agree with TRBD2. After removal of 6 bases from V and 9 bases from J, the junction contained 2 bases not matched to a gene. The CDR3 has 11 amino acids. Germline CDR1 and CDR2: MNHEY and SVGAGI.